Listed here are 10 T cell receptor beta chains from one sample, sequenced in a study of cytomegalovirus exposure and HLA in healthy donors. The study ran its PCR with 60 Vbeta and 13 Jbeta primers. Measured with immunoSEQ multiplex PCR; TCRdb has only the in-frame clones, and not every one. Among some 200,000 clones listed, more than 75% were seen once. Sequencing input: PBMCs. The receptors shown here come from a woman aged 40 to 50 in good health and CMV-seronegative.

This chain links TRBV5-4 with TRBJ1-3, with D unresolved. The V end was cut by 0 bases, the J end by 1 base, with 11 bases between. This CDR3 contains 16 residues. The germline gives CDR1 SGHNT, CDR2 YYREEE (reference sequence). The CDR3 spells CASSLAAGSSGNTIYF. The DNA of the CDR3 is TGTGCCAGCAGCTTGGCCGCAGGATCATCTGGAAACACCATATATTTT.

The chain is built from TRBV9 and TRBJ2-1; TRBD2 is a possible D gene (6 bases). Per germline, CDR1 SGDLS and CDR2 YYNGEE. V lost 4 bases and J lost 8, with 19 bases in between. The CDR3 covers 15 residues. This CDR3 is CASSLSTRPLHEQFF. As DNA, the CDR3 is TGTGCCAGCAGCCTCTCGACTAGGCCCCTCCATGAGCAGTTCTTC.

Of note for this clone: At one end, the junction sequence differs from germline, possibly due to a read error. The chain combines TRBV7-6 with TRBJ1-1, with 8 positions matching TRBD1. CDR3 length: 17 residues. CDR1 SGHVS and CDR2 FNYEAQ come from the germline V gene. The CDR3 sequence is CAGSPVGTGSPGAEAFF. CDR3 bases: TGTGCCGGCAGCCCCGTCGGGACAGGCTCCCCGGGCGCTGAAGCTTTCTTT.

The chain uses TRBV15 and TRBJ2-7; 9 bases fit TRBD1. This CDR3 contains 15 residues. Germline V gives CDR1 LNHNV, CDR2 YYDKDF (reference sequence). Trimming took 1 base from V and 5 from J; bases not matched to a gene: 6. CDR3 DNA: TGTGCCACCAGCAGAGCCGGGACAGGGAGGAACGAGCAGTACTTC. Protein product: CATSRAGTGRNEQYF.

Remarks on this clone: Relative to the germline gene, one junction end is altered; a read error may explain this. The chain joins TRBV7-9 to TRBJ2-2; TRBD2 matches at 11 bases. This CDR3 has 17 residues. In germline, CDR1 is SEHNR, CDR2 FQNEAQ (reference sequence). The CDR3 is CSSSRTGLAVNTGELFF. The CDR3 nucleotides are TGTTCCAGCAGCCGCACGGGACTAGCGGTAAACACCGGGGAGCTGTTTTTT.

This clone was picked up a small number of times. The chain recombines TRBV6-1 with TRBJ1-3, with D unresolved. Germline loops: CDR1 MNHNS, CDR2 SASEGT. V lost 8 bases, J lost 0 bases, and 8 bases lay in between. The CDR3 is made up of 13 amino acids. The CDR3 nucleotides are TGTGCCAGCGGGGAGGTCTCTGGAAACACCATATATTTT. Residues: CASGEVSGNTIYF.

This chain links TRBV28 with TRBJ1-5; the match to TRBD1 covers 8 bases. Germline V gene data show CDR1 as MDHEN and CDR2 as SYDVKM. The CDR3 contains 13 residues. With V trimmed by 5 bases and J by 7 bases, 4 bases remained unmatched. The CDR3 nucleotides read TGTGCCAGCAGTCTGGACAGGGCCCAGCCCCAGCATTTT. Protein sequence: CASSLDRAQPQHF.

The V gene is TRBV6-6, the J gene TRBJ1-5; 9 bases line up with TRBD1. Trimming took 4 bases from V and 3 from J; bases not matched to a gene: 7. Germline V lookup: CDR1 MNHNY, CDR2 SVGAGI (reference sequence). CDR3 size: 16 residues. For the CDR3, the DNA is TGTGCCAGCAGTTCCGGGACAGGGTTAGACAATCAGCCCCAGCATTTT. It codes for CASSSGTGLDNQPQHF.

V gene TRBV5-1 combines with J gene TRBJ2-7; 10 bases agree with TRBD1. The CDR3 length is 13 residues. The junction had 3 bases not matched to a gene; V was cut back by 5 bases and J by 4 bases. Germline CDR1 and CDR2: SGHRS and YFSETQ. CDR3: CASRPGQGYEQYF. The CDR3 bases are TGCGCCAGCAGACCGGGACAGGGGTACGAGCAGTACTTC.

The chain employs TRBV2 and TRBJ2-1, with D unclear. The ends were cut back, 7 bases at V and 5 bases at J, with 6 bases in the middle. CDR1 is SNHLY, CDR2 FYNNEI, per germline. The CDR3 sequence is 11 residues long. The CDR3 coding sequence is TGTGCCAGCAAGCTGAACAATGAGCAGTTCTTC. Its protein is CASKLNNEQFF.